This T cell receptor (beta chain) was identified in a study of T cell changes during pregnancy in multiple sclerosis. V lost 4 bases to trimming and J lost 7 bases; unmatched junction nucleotides: 7. Germline V gene lookup returns CDR1 LNHDA and CDR2 SQIVND (reference sequence). CDR3 length equals 15 residues. Data came from immunoSEQ multiplex PCR; TCRdb stores just in-frame clones and leaves some out. The sample lists approximately 100,000 clones, about 91% occurring once. Material: peripheral blood, obtained in the second trimester of pregnancy. The chain has TRBV19 and TRBJ1-4; TRBD1 agrees at 9 bases. The sequence was collected from a female donor with multiple sclerosis, enrolled in a pregnancy study. The CDR3 sequence: CASSTYRGLGEKLFF. CDR3 in DNA: TGTGCCAGTAGTACCTACAGGGGGCTAGGTGAAAAACTGTTTTTT.